This T cell receptor (beta chain) was sequenced for a study of blood T cell repertoires in COVID-19. Study-wide background: Samples representing acute and convalescent COVID-19 were sourced from the United States, Italy and Spain.

This clone was seen repeatedly, ten times or more. The CDR3 totals 14 residues. The V gene lost 2 bases and the J gene lost 5 bases, with 9 bases spanning the gap. Germline-derived CDR1 and CDR2 are SGHAT and FQNNGV. Original processing notes: The assay estimated nucleated cells by amplifying reference gene primers. Clones were read by immunoSEQ multiplex PCR, and TCRdb kept only the in-frame ones, dropping some. V, J and clone size were drawn from that table, and D and trimming were deduced from the DNA. The sample records 250,000 to 350,000 clones, about 89% being singletons. This chain connects TRBV11-2 to TRBJ2-2; D ambiguous. The receptor was isolated from a woman aged 45-60 years who had recovered from COVID-19. The sample was peripheral blood. In DNA, the CDR3 is TGTGCCAGCAGCTTAAGTAGCATGACCGGGGAGCTGTTTTTT. Encoded protein: CASSLSSMTGELFF.